These 24 T cell receptor beta chains were sequenced from one sample in a study of blood T cell repertoires in COVID-19. Data came from immunoSEQ multiplex PCR; TCRdb stores just in-frame clones and leaves some out. In the table there are 150,000 or so clones, 80% to 90% of which are singletons. Sequencing input: peripheral blood. The receptors originated from an elderly man with acute or convalescent COVID-19.

The chain links TRBV28 to TRBJ1-2, with TRBD1 as a possible D gene (6 bases). This CDR3 is built from 14 residues. Trimming pared 6 bases from V and 2 bases from J, leaving 13 bases between. CDR1 is MDHEN and CDR2 is SYDVKM in the germline V gene. CDR3 nucleotides: TGTGCCAGCAGCCCGGGACACCAAAACTATGGCTACACCTTC. Encoded protein: CASSPGHQNYGYTF.

The V gene is TRBV21-1, the J gene TRBJ1-2; TRBD1, as called in the table, went unchecked against the DNA. TRBV21-1 is given as a pseudogene. This CDR3 region has 14 residues. This CDR3 reads CASSTGTDYYGYTF. CDR3 DNA sequence: TGTGCCAGCAGTACCGGGACAGACTACTATGGCTACACCTTC.

The chain joins TRBV5-1 to TRBJ1-1, with TRBD1 matching over 7 bases. CDR1 is SGHRS, CDR2 YFSETQ, per germline. The junction had 7 bases not matched to a gene; V was cut back by 4 bases and J by 1 base. CDR3 length: 15 amino acids. The CDR3 bases are TGCGCCAGCAGCAGGGACAGAATAACGAACACTGAAGCTTTCTTT. This gives the protein CASSRDRITNTEAFF. Full variable domain (rest looked up from reference TRBV5-1 and TRBJ1-1): KAGVTQTPRYLIKTRGQQVTLSCSPISGHRSVSWYQQTPGQGLQFLFEYFSETQRNKGNFPGRFSGRQFSNSRSEMNVSTLELGDSALYLCASSRDRITNTEAFFGQGTRLTVV.

A single count supports this clone. V gene TRBV7-2 combines with J gene TRBJ1-2, with D perhaps TRBD1 (6 bases). The V end lost 4 bases, the J end lost 4 bases, and 13 bases lay between the germline ends. Germline assignment: CDR1 SGHTA and CDR2 FQGNSA. The CDR3 is 14 amino acids. The CDR3 loop is CASSSISDSYGYTF. Written as DNA, the CDR3 is TGTGCCAGCAGCTCGATTTCGGACAGCTATGGCTACACCTTC.

This clone appeared a few times. This chain connects TRBV14 to TRBJ2-2; maybe TRBD2 (5 bases). There are 15 residues in the CDR3. CDR1 and CDR2 from the germline V gene are SGHDN and FVKESK. The V end lost 8 bases, the J end lost 3 bases, and 16 bases lay between the germline ends. The chain's CDR3 is CASADGVYDTGELFF. CDR3 coding DNA: TGTGCCAGCGCGGACGGGGTCTATGACACCGGGGAGCTGTTTTTT. The full variable domain, rest sourced from reference TRBV14 and TRBJ2-2, is EAGVTQFPSHSVIEKGQTVTLRCDPISGHDNLYWYRRVMGKEIKFLLHFVKESKQDESGMPNNRFLAERTGGTYSTLKVQPAELEDSGVYFCASADGVYDTGELFFGEGSRLTVL.

The genes are TRBV5-1 and TRBJ2-2; 7 bases are shared with TRBD1. The V segment lost 0 bases and the J segment 3 bases; nucleotides outside the gene matches: 2. This CDR3 contains 15 residues. The germline gives CDR1 SGHRS, CDR2 YFSETQ. Here the CDR3 DNA reads TGCGCCAGCAGCTTGGGCCAGGGGGACACCGGGGAGCTGTTTTTT. Amino acid sequence: CASSLGQGDTGELFF.

This chain connects TRBV18 to TRBJ1-3; D not certain. V was clipped by 3 bases and J by 4 bases, with 10 bases between them. This CDR3 comprises 14 residues. Per the germline V gene, CDR1 is KGHSH and CDR2 is LQKENI. CDR3 residues: CASSPSDSGNTIYF. CDR3 bases: TGTGCCAGCTCACCGTCCGACTCCGGAAACACCATATATTTT.

The J gene is TRBJ2-1, the V gene TRBV19; D possibly corresponds to TRBD1 (6 bases). The CDR3 covers 15 residues. Germline CDR1 reads LNHDA; CDR2 reads SQIVND (reference sequence). The germline V and J ends were trimmed by 6 bases and 2 bases, with 14 bases remaining between them. CDR3 region: CASSVQGITYNEQFF. In DNA form, the CDR3 reads TGTGCCAGTAGCGTACAGGGTATAACCTACAATGAGCAGTTCTTC.

This sequence joins TRBV9 and TRBJ2-1, with 8 bases that match TRBD2. The germline CDR1 and CDR2 sequences are SGDLS and YYNGEE. J gave up 4 bases and V 0 bases, and 3 bases lay outside the gene matches. The CDR3 runs to 15 residues. The CDR3 region is CASSVDGGGYNEQFF. The CDR3 DNA reads TGTGCCAGCAGCGTAGATGGCGGGGGGTACAATGAGCAGTTCTTC.

CDR3 sequence (DNA): TGCGCCAGCACTGGGGGCCTGGCCTCTGGGGCCAACGTCCTGACTTTC. This encodes CASTGGLASGANVLTF. This chain links TRBV5-1 with TRBJ2-6; D perhaps matches TRBD1 (6 bases). CDR1 is SGHRS, CDR2 YFSETQ, per germline. The CDR3 sequence is 16 residues long. V was shortened by 6 bases and J by 0 bases, with 13 bases between the two germline ends.

This clone was seen once. This chain joins TRBV6-5 and TRBJ1-4; TRBD1 matches at 7 bases. The trim removed 5 bases at V and 8 bases at J, leaving 5 bases unmatched. CDR1 is MNHEY and CDR2 is SVGAGI in the germline V gene. There are 13 residues in the CDR3. The CDR3 reads CASSRQGREKLFF. The CDR3 bases are TGTGCCAGCAGTCGACAGGGTAGGGAAAAACTGTTTTTT.

CDR3 DNA sequence: TGTGCCAGCAGCCAAACGGGAACGGGGGGACTCCAAGAGACCCAGTACTTC. Residues: CASSQTGTGGLQETQYF. This rearrangement joins TRBV4-2 to TRBJ2-5, with TRBD2 matching over 7 bases. Germline assignment: CDR1 LGHNA and CDR2 YNFKEQ. After removal of 2 bases from V and 1 base from J, the junction contained 10 bases not matched to a gene. The CDR3 sequence is 17 residues long.

The CDR3 loop reads CASSLLGWGQGASDTQYF. CDR3 coding DNA: TGTGCCAGCAGTTTATTAGGTTGGGGACAGGGGGCCTCAGATACGCAGTATTTT. The chain has TRBV27 and TRBJ2-3; 12 bases agree with TRBD1. The CDR3 length is 18 residues. Germline V gene sequence: CDR1 MNHEY, CDR2 SMNVEV (reference sequence). Trimming removed 1 base from V and 4 bases from J; junction bases left unmatched: 9.

The chain recombines TRBV27 with TRBJ2-7; 8 positions agree with TRBD2. Germline V gene lookup returns CDR1 MNHEY and CDR2 SMNVEV (reference sequence). The CDR3 is 14 amino acids. The ends lost 6 bases at V and 0 bases at J; junction bases unmatched: 4. Here the CDR3 reads CASSSSGTSYEQYF. The DNA of the CDR3 is TGTGCCAGCAGCAGTAGCGGGACCTCCTACGAGCAGTACTTC.

The CDR3 region is CATSDTGTSGTSTDTQYF. CDR3 sequence (DNA): TGTGCCACCAGTGATACCGGGACTAGCGGGACAAGCACAGATACGCAGTATTTT. The rearrangement joins TRBV24-1 to TRBJ2-3, with 13 bases identical to TRBD2. Germline CDR1 is KGHDR and CDR2 is SFDVKD. Trimming at V came to 3 bases and at J to 0 bases, leaving 5 bases not matched to a gene. The CDR3 runs 18 residues.

This clone has a single count. The chain combines TRBV29-1 with TRBJ2-1; TRBD2 matches 12 bases. V shed 4 bases and J 0 bases; nucleotides not matched to a gene: 4. Germline lookup yields CDR1 SQVTM and CDR2 ANQGSEA. The CDR3 sequence is 16 residues long. The CDR3 spells CSVASGGASSYNEQFF. The CDR3 DNA sequence: TGCAGCGTTGCTAGCGGGGGGGCGAGCTCCTACAATGAGCAGTTCTTC.

The V gene is TRBV18, the J gene TRBJ1-2; 7 bases fit TRBD1. The germline V gene has CDR1 KGHSH and CDR2 LQKENI. The CDR3 is 17 amino acids. Germline trimming cut 1 base from V and 3 bases from J; bases unmatched to any gene: 11. The CDR3 loop is CASSPRDRFIRHYGYTF. For the CDR3, the DNA is TGTGCCAGCTCACCACGGGACAGATTCATTCGCCACTATGGCTACACCTTC.

The V gene is TRBV5-1, the J gene TRBJ1-2, with D tentatively TRBD1 (6 bases). With 0 bases removed from V and 1 base from J, the gap between germline ends came to 10 bases. CDR1 and CDR2 (germline): SGHRS, YFSETQ. This CDR3 has 15 residues. The CDR3 DNA follows: TGCGCCAGCAGCTTGGGGGACACGCTTAACTATGGCTACACCTTC. Encoded protein: CASSLGDTLNYGYTF.

The chain carries TRBV28 and TRBJ1-1; 8 bases align to TRBD1. Germline values: CDR1 MDHEN, CDR2 SYDVKM. Losses at the gene ends were 3 bases for V and 9 bases for J; bases not matched to a gene: 6. This CDR3 is 13 amino acids long. CDR3: CASSLRTGKKAFF. CDR3 nucleotide sequence: TGTGCCAGCAGTTTGCGGACAGGGAAGAAAGCTTTCTTT.

This rearrangement joins TRBV5-5 to TRBJ1-6, with D maybe TRBD1 (6 bases). V gave up 3 bases and J gave up 6 bases, with 13 bases separating them. Germline lookup yields CDR1 SGHKS and CDR2 YYEKEE (reference sequence). This CDR3 has 15 residues. CDR3 nucleotide sequence: TGTGCCAGCAGCTCCGTAACAGGGTTTAATTCACCCCTCCACTTT. Translating gives CASSSVTGFNSPLHF.

This chain connects TRBV3-1 (or the pseudogene TRBV3-2) to TRBJ2-1, with TRBD2 identical over 7 bases. The CDR3 sequence is 15 residues long. J was trimmed by 2 bases and V by 5 bases; bases with no gene match: 6. Germline V lookup: CDR1 LGHDT, CDR2 YNNKEL (reference sequence). The CDR3 reads CASSVFAGAYNEQFF. The CDR3 nucleotides read TGTGCCAGCAGCGTGTTCGCGGGAGCCTACAATGAGCAGTTCTTC.

The chain carries TRBV4-1 and TRBJ2-5; tentative D call: TRBD2 (5 bases). Trimming left V 2 bases short and J 5 bases short, with 27 bases between. CDR3 length: 19 residues. Germline V gives CDR1 MGHRA, CDR2 YSYEKL. The CDR3 here is CASSQWPTTTTSGVETQYF. CDR3 nucleotide sequence: TGCGCCAGCAGCCAATGGCCTACTACTACTACTAGTGGTGTGGAGACCCAGTACTTC.

This rearrangement joins TRBV6-5 to TRBJ1-1; 7 bases match TRBD1. Germline V gene data show CDR1 as MNHEY and CDR2 as SVGAGI. The CDR3 extends over 13 amino acids. The V and J ends lost 8 bases and 3 bases, in that order; junction bases with no gene match: 6. This chain's CDR3 is CASVRQGDTEAFF. DNA of the CDR3: TGTGCCAGCGTTAGACAGGGCGACACTGAAGCTTTCTTT.

Concerning this clone: In the same sample, other DNA sequences code for this CDR3. This chain links TRBV19 with TRBJ1-2; the D gene is possibly TRBD1 (5 bases). Germline V gene data show CDR1 as LNHDA and CDR2 as SQIVND (reference sequence). The CDR3 spans 13 residues. Between the trimmed V and J ends, which lost 3 bases and 2 bases, there was a span of 7 bases. CDR3 in amino acids: CASSIRGNYGYTF. The CDR3 bases are TGTGCCAGTAGTATTAGGGGCAACTATGGCTACACCTTC.